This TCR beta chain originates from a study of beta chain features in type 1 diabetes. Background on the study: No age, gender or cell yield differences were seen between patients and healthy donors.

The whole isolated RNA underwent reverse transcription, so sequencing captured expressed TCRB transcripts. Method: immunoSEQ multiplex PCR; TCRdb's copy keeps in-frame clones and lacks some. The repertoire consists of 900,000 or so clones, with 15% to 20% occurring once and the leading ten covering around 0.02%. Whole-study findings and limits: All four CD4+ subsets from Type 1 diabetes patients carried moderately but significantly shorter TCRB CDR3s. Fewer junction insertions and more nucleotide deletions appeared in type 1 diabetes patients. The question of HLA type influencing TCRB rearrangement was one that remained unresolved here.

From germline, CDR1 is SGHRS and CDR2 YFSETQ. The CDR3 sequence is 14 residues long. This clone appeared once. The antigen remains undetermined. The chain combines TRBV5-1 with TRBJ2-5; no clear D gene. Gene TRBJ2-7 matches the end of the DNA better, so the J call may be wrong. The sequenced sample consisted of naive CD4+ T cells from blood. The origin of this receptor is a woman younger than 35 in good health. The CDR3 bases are TGCGCCAGCAGCTTGGAGGAAAGGACCGACGAGCAGTACTTC. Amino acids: CASSLEERTDEQYF.